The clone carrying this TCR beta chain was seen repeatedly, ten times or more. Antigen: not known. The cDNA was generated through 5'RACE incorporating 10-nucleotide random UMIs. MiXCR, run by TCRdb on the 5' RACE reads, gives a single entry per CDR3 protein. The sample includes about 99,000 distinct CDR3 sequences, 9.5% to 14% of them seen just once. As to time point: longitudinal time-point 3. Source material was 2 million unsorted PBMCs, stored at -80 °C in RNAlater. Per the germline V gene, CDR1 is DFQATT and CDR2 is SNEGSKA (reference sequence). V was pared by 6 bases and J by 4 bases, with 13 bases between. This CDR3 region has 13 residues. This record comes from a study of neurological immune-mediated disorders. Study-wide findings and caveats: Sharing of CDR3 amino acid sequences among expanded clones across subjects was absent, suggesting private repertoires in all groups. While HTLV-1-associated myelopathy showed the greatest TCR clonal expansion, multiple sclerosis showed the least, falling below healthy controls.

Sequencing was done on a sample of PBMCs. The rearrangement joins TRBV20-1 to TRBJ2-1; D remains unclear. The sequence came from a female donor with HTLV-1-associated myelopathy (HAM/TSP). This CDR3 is CSAAPIHYNEQFF. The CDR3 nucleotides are TGCAGTGCGGCGCCGATCCATTACAATGAGCAGTTCTTC.